This T cell receptor (beta chain) was found in a study of identical twins. TCRdb re-called the 5' RACE reads with MiXCR, one entry per CDR3 protein. This sample has 1.5 million to 2 million distinct CDR3 sequences, with around 33% found just once. The CDR3 runs 16 residues. Germline CDR1 is SGHTA and CDR2 is FQGNSA. V was pared by 1 base and J by 4 bases, with 16 bases between. The J gene is TRBJ1-2, the V gene TRBV7-2, with a tentative D call TRBD1 (5 bases). The sequence came from a newborn girl in good health. Source material: cord blood. CDR3 protein: CASSLVGAEGFYGYTF. In DNA form, the CDR3 reads TGTGCCAGCAGCTTAGTTGGGGCAGAGGGGTTCTATGGCTACACCTTC.